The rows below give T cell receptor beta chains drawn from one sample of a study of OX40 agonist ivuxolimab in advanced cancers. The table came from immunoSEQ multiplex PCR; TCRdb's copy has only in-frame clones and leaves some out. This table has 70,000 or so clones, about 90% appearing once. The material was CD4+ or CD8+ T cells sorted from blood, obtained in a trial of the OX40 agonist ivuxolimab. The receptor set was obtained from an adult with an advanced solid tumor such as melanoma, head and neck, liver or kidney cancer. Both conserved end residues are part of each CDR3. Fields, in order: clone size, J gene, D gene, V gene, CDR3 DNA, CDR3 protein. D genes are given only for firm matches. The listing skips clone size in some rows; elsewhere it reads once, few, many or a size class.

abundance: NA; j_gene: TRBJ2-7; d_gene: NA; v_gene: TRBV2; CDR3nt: TGTGCCAGCACAGACTACGAGCAGTACTTC; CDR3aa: CASTDYEQYF
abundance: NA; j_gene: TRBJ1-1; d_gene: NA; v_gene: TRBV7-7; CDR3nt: TGTGCCAGCAGCTCCCCGCCTGAAGCTTTCTTT; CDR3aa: CASSSPPEAFF
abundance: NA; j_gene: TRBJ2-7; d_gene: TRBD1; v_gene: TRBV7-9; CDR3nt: TGTGCCAGCAGCATGACAGGGAACTTCTCCTACGAGCAGTACTTC; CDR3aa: CASSMTGNFSYEQYF
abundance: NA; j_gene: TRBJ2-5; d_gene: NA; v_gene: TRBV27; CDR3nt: TGTGCCAGCAGCCTAATAAGTTTCGGGGGCCAAGAGACCCAGTACTTC; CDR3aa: CASSLISFGGQETQYF
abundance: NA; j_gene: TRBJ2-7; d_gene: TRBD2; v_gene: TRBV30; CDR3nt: TGTGCCTGGAGTCCGGGACTAGCGGGGGGGCCCTCCTACGAGCAGTACTTC; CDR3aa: CAWSPGLAGGPSYEQYF
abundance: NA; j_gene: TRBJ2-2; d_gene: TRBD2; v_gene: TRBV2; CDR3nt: TGTGCCAGCAGTGGTAGCGGGTCGACCACCGGGGAGCTGTTTTTT; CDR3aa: CASSGSGSTTGELFF
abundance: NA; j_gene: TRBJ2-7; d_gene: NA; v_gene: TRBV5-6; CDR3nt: TGTGCCAGCAGCCCTTGGGGCCCGGACGAGCAGTACTTC; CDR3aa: CASSPWGPDEQYF
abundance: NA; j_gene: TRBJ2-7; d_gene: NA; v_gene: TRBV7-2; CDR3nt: TGTGCCAGCACTTCTCCCTCTACGACCCTCCTCCGGGTCGAGCAGTACTTC; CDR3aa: CASTSPSTTLLRVEQYF
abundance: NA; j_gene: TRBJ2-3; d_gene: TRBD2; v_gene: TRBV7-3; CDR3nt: TGTGCCAGCAGCTTAAACCCCGGCGGGCGGGGGGTCACAGATACGCAGTATTTT; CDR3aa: CASSLNPGGRGVTDTQYF
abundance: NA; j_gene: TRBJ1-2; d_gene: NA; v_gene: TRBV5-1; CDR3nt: TGCGCCAGCAGCTGGGCCAGGGGCGAGGGCTACACCTTC; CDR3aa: CASSWARGEGYTF
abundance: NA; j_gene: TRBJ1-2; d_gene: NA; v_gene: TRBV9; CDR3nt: TGTGCCAGCAGCGTAGATGGGGGCAGTGCCTATGGCTACACCTTC; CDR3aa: CASSVDGGSAYGYTF
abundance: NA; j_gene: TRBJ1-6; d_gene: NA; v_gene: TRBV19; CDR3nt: TGTGCCAGTAGGTGGGGGGACTCCTATAATTCACCCCTCCACTTT; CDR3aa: CASRWGDSYNSPLHF
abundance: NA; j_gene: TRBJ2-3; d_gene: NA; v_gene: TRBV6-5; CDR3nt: TGTGCCAGCAGTTACTCACCCTTAAGCACAGATACGCAGTATTTT; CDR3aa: CASSYSPLSTDTQYF
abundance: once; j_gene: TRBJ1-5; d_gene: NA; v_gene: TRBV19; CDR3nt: TGTGCCAGTAGTATAGATCCGGCAGCCAGTTTGGTAGCCCAGCATTTT; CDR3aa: CASSIDPAASLVAQHF
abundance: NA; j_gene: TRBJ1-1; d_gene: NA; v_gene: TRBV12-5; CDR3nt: TGTGCTAGTGGGTGGACGGCCGTGAGCTATTCCTTT; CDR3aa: CASGWTAVSYSF
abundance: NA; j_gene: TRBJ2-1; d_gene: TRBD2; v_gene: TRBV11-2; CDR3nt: TGTGCCAGCAGCGCCGGACTAGCGGGGGGGCAATGGGGCAATGAGCAGTTCTTC; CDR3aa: CASSAGLAGGQWGNEQFF
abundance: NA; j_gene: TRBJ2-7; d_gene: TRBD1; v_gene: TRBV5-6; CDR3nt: TGTGCCAGCAGTTTAGGAGGGACAGGGCTATACGAGCAGTACTTC; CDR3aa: CASSLGGTGLYEQYF
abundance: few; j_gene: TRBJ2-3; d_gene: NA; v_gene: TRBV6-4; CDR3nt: TGTGCCAGCAGTGACGGGACTAGCACAGATACGCAGTATTTT; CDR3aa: CASSDGTSTDTQYF